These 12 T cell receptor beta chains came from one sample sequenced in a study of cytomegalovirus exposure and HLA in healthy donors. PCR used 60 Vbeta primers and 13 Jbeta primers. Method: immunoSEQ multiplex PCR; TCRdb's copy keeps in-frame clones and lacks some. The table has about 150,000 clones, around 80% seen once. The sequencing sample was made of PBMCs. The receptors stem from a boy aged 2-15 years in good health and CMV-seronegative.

The CDR3 sequence: CASSQTIAGYNEQFF. The CDR3 nucleotides are TGTGCCAGCAGCCAAACCATAGCGGGGTACAATGAGCAGTTCTTC. The V call is TRBV4-2, the J call TRBJ2-1, with TRBD2 matching 8 bases. Unmatched junction bases numbered 4, after V lost 2 bases and J lost 4 bases. Germline CDR1 reads LGHNA; CDR2 reads YNFKEQ. CDR3 length equals 15 residues.

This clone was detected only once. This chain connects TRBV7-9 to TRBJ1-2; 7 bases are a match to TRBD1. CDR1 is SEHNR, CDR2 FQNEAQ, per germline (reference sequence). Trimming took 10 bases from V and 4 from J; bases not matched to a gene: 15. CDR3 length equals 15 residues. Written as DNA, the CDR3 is TGTGCCACCTTACCGACCCCCCGGGACAGCTATGGCTACACCTTC. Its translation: CATLPTPRDSYGYTF. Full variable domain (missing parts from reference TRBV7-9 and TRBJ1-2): DTGVSQNPRHKITKRGQNVTFRCDPISEHNRLYWYRQTLGQGPEFLTYFQNEAQLEKSRLLSDRFSAERPKGSFSTLEIQRTEQGDSAMYLCATLPTPRDSYGYTFGSGTRLTVV.

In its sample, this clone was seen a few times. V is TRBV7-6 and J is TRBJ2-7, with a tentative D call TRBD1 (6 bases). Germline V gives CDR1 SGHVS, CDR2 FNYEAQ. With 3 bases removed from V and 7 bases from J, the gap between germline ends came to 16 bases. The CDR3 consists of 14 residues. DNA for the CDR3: TGTGCCAGCAGCTTCCGGACAGAAACGGGGGAGCAGTACTTC. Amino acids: CASSFRTETGEQYF.

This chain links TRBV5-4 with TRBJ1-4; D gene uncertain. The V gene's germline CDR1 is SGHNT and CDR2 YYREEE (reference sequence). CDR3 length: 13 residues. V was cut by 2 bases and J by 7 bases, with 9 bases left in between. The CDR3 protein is CASSFGLGEKLFF. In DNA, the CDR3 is TGTGCCAGCAGCTTCGGGTTAGGTGAAAAACTGTTTTTT.

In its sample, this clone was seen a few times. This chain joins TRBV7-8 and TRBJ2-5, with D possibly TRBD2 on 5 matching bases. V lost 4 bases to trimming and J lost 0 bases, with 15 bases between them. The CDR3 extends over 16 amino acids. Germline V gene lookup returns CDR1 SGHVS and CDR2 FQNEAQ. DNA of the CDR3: TGTGCCAGCAGCTCACGGACTGGAACCTACCAAGAGACCCAGTACTTC. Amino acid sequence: CASSSRTGTYQETQYF.

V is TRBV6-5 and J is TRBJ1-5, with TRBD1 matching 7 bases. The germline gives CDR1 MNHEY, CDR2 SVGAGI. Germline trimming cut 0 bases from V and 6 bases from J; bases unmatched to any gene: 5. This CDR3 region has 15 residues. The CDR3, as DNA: TGTGCCAGCAGTTACTCGACAGGGTTGGGTCAGCCCCAGCATTTT. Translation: CASSYSTGLGQPQHF.

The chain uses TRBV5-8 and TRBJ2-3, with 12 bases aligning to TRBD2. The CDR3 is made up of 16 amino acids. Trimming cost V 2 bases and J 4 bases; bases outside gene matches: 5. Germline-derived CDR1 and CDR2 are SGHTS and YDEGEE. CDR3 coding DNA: TGTGCCAGCAGCTTCCTAGCGGGGGGGCCGGCAGATACGCAGTATTTT. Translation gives CASSFLAGGPADTQYF.

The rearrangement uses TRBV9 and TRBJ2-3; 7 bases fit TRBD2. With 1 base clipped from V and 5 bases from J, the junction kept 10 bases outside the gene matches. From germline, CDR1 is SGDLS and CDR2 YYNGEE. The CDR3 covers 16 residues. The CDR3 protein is CASSVKGWERGDTQYF. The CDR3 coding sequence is TGTGCCAGCAGCGTAAAAGGGTGGGAGCGGGGAGATACGCAGTATTTT.

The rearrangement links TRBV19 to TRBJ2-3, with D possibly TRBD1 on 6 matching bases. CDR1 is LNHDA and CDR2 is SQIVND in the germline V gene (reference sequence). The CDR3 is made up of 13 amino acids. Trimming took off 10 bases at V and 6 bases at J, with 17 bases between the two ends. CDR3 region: CATTVTGGDTQYF. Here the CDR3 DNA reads TGTGCCACGACGGTGACAGGCGGGGATACGCAGTATTTT.

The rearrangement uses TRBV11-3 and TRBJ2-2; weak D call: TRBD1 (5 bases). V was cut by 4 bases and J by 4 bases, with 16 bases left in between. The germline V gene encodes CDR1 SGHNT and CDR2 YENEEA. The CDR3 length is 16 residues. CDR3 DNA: TGTGCCAGCAGCTCGCTCCAGGGAAGAGGCACCGGGGAGCTGTTTTTT. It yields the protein CASSSLQGRGTGELFF.

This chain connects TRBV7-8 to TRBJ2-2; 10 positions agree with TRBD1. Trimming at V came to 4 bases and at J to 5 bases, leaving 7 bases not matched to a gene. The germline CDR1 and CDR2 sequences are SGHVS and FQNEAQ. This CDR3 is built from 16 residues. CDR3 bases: TGTGCCAGCAGCTCGGTGGGACAGGGGTCGACCGGGGAGCTGTTTTTT. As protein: CASSSVGQGSTGELFF.

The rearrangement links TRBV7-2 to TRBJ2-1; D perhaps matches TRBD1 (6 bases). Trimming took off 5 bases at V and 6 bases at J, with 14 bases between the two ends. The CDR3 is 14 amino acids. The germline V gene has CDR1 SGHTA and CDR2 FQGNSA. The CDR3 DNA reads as TGTGCCAGCAGCCCGAGGGGGTCGGGCAATGAGCAGTTCTTC. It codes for CASSPRGSGNEQFF.